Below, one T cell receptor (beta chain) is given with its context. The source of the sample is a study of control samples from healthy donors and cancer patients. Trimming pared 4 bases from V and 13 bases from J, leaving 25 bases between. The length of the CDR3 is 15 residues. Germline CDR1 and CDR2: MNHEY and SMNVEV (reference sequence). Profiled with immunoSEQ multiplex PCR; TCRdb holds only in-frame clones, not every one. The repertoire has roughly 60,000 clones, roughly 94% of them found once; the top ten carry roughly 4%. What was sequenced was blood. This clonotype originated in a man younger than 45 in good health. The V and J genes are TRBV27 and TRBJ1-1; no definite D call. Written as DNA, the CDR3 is TGTGCCAGCAGTTCTTCTCCGGGAATCCAAGGGTTTGGTTTCTTT. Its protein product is CASSSSPGIQGFGFF.